Reported below is one T cell receptor (beta chain). CDR1 is SGDLS and CDR2 is YYNGEE in the germline V gene. Trimming stripped 7 bases from V and 2 bases from J, with 9 bases between. This CDR3 contains 12 residues. The method was immunoSEQ multiplex PCR; TCRdb's version includes in-frame clones alone and lacks a portion of them. The table has fewer than 15,000 clones, roughly 94% seen once. This sample is part of a study of control samples from healthy donors and cancer patients. The rearrangement joins TRBV9 to TRBJ2-5; possibly TRBD1 for D (5 bases). The TCR was taken from a man aged 65-85 years with head and neck cancer. The sample consisted of PBMCs. This chain's CDR3 is CASGASQETQYF. The CDR3 nucleotides read TGTGCCAGCGGGGCTTCTCAAGAGACCCAGTACTTC.